This T cell receptor (beta chain) was identified during a study of glioma-infiltrating T cells. Trimming at V came to 7 bases and at J to 9 bases, leaving 7 bases not matched to a gene. Per the germline V gene, CDR1 is MNHNS and CDR2 is SASEGT. The CDR3 extends over 13 amino acids. TCR alpha and beta CDR3 regions were amplified from RNA using iRepertoire nested multiplex PCR. TCRdb used MiXCR to reprocess the multiplex PCR reads, holding one entry per CDR3 protein. This repertoire shows about 140,000 distinct CDR3 sequences, roughly two fifths found once; its top ten account for about a fifth. The sample taken for sequencing was glioma tissue, nonneoplastic brain tissue, or PBMCs (not recorded which). This receptor was identified in a human donor with low-grade glioma or glioblastoma, undergoing nonglioma brain surgery, or in good health (not recorded which). This chain links TRBV6-1 with TRBJ2-1; 9 bases align to TRBD1. The DNA of the CDR3 is TGTGCCAGCAAGGGGACAGGGCTTCTTGAGCAGTTCTTC. Translated: CASKGTGLLEQFF.